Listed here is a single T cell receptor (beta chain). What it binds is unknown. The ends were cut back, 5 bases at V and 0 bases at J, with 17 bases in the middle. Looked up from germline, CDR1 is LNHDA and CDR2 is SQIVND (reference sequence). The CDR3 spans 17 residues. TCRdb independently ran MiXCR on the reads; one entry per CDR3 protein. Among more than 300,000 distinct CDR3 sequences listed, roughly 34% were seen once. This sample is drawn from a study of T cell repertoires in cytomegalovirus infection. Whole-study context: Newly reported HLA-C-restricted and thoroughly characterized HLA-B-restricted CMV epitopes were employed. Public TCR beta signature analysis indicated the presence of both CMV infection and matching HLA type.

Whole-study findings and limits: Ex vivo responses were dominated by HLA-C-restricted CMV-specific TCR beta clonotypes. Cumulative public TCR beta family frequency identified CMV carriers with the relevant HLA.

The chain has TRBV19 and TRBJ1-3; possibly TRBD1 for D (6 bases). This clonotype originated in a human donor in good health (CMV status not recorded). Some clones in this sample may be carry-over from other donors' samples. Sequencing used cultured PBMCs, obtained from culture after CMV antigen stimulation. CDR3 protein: CASSSDRQVSSGNTIYF. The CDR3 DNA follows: TGTGCCAGTAGTTCAGATCGACAGGTCAGCTCTGGAAACACCATATATTTT.